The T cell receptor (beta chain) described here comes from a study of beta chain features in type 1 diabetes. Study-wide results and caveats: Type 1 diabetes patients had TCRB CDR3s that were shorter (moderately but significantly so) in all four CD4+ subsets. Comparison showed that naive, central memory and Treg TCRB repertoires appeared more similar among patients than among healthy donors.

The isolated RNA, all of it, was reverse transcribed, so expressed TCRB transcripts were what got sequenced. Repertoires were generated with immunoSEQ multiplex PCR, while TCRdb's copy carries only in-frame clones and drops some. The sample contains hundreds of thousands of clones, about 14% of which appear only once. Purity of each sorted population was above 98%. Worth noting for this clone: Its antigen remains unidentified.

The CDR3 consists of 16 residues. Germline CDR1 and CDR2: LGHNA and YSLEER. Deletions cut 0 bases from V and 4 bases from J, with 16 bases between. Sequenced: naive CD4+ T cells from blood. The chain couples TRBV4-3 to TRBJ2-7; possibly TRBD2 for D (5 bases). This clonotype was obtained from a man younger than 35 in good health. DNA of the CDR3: TGCGCCAGCAGCCAAGAAAGTCGGGGAAAAAGATACGAGCAGTACTTC. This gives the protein CASSQESRGKRYEQYF.